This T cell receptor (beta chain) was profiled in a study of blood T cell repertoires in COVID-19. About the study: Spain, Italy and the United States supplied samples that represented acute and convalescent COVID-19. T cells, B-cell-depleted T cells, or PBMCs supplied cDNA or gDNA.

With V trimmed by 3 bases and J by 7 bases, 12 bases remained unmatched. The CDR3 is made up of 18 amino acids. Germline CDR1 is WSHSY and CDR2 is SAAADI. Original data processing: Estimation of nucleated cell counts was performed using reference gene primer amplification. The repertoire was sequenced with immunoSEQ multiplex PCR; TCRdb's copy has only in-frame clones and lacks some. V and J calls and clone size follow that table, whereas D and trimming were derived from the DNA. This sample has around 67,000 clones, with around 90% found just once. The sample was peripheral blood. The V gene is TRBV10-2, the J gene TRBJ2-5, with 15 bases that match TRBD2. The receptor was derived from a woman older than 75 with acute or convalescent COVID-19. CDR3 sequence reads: CASSDPGLAGGEFGTQYF. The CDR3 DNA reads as TGCGCCAGCAGTGACCCGGGACTAGCGGGGGGCGAATTCGGGACCCAGTACTTC.